This record concerns one T cell receptor (beta chain) sequence. The target of this receptor is not known. Base qualities are not recorded, but no much larger clone differs from it by a single base. The data were obtained in a study of blood T cell repertoires in COVID-19 (dated by TCRdb to 2018 to 2020). Context from the whole study: The collaborator samples originated in the United States, Italy and Spain and spanned the acute and convalescent phases of COVID-19. The material from the prospective study consisted of cDNA or gDNA derived from T cells, B-cell-depleted T cells, or PBMCs. The dataset comprised deeply sampled blood TCRbeta repertoires from subjects exposed to, actively infected with, or recovered from COVID-19. The repertoires were released in a freely available public database meant as a resource for research on the immune response to SARS-CoV-2. The samples were drawn from two sources: the first 160 participants of the ongoing ImmuneRACE study, and over 950 subjects contributed by 6 global collaborators. A de-identified subject ID, COVID-19 status, age in years and sex were almost always included in the sample metadata. Where available, HLA class I and class II types were obtained from metadata supplied by the sample provider rather than from assay-based typing.

The immunoSEQ Assay, a bias-controlled multiplex PCR, was used to amplify TCRbeta CDR3 regions from genomic DNA. Turning to the authors' computational methods: Nucleated cell counts per sample were estimated from amplification of reference gene primers within the assay. To quantify the absolute abundance of each unique TCRbeta CDR3 rearrangement, sequence reads were collapsed and filtered. For each sample, productive Simpson clonality was calculated as the square root of Simpson's diversity index across productive rearrangements. TCRdb retrieved this table from immuneACCESS and kept in-frame rearrangements only. Not all clones are present; in checked studies, unresolved V genes account for under half, and no reason is known for the remainder. V and J calls and clone size are those listed in that table; D and trimming were worked out from the DNA. For this sample the table gives around 46,000 clones, of which roughly 83% were detected only once. Together, the top ten hold around 53% of the sample.

Sequences SGHRS (CDR1) and YFSETQ (CDR2) are obtained from the germline V gene. The CDR3 goes from the cysteine to the phenylalanine over 13 residues. Solely the CDR3 DNA is kept, with 39 bases framed from the first base. V was cut back by 1 base and J by 5 bases, leaving a gap of 9 bases between them. The paper as a whole reports these results and caveats: The amount of clinical and demographic metadata varied by source and participant and was provided uncurated.

The collaborating institutions used their own protocols to collect whole blood in K2EDTA tubes. Collaborator samples were shipped for TCRbeta analysis as frozen whole blood, isolated PBMCs, or DNA extracted from either sample type. The sequencing sample was made of peripheral blood. The chain couples TRBV5-1 to TRBJ1-1, with the D gene not confidently named. The origin of this receptor is a man aged 65-85 years with acute or convalescent COVID-19. The CDR3 is CASSLSEATEAFF. The nucleotides read TGCGCCAGCAGCTTGTCGGAGGCGACTGAAGCTTTCTTT.